Listed below are T cell receptor beta chains from one sample, sequenced in a study of cytomegalovirus exposure and HLA in healthy donors. Sequencing used immunoSEQ multiplex PCR; TCRdb keeps in-frame clones, though not all of them. Of some 140,000 clones listed, roughly 72% are singletons. The sequenced material came from PBMCs. The receptors were sampled from a man aged 25 to 40 in good health and CMV-seronegative. Both conserved end residues are part of each CDR3. D genes are given only for firm matches. Part of the rows lack a size; the others show once, few, many or a class for expanded clones.

clone_size j_call d_call v_call cdr3_aa cdr3_nt
NA TRBJ1-1 NA TRBV11-2 CASSLVLADEAFF TGTGCCAGCAGCTTAGTACTGGCGGATGAAGCTTTCTTT
few TRBJ2-1 TRBD2 TRBV2 CASRGDGGAVSEQFF TGTGCCAGCAGGGGTGACGGGGGGGCCGTAAGTGAGCAGTTCTTC
NA TRBJ1-6 NA TRBV5-1 CASSLEVGPPLHF TGCGCCAGCAGCTTGGAAGTGGGCCCTCCCCTCCACTTT
NA TRBJ1-1 NA TRBV5-4 CASSLFGELNTEAFF TGTGCCAGCAGCTTGTTTGGGGAGTTGAACACTGAAGCTTTCTTT
once TRBJ1-1 NA TRBV6-5 CASSYSRVNTEAFF TGTGCCAGCAGTTACTCGAGGGTGAACACTGAAGCTTTCTTT
NA TRBJ2-7 TRBD2 TRBV19 CASRRSGGSSYEQYF TGTGCCAGTAGGAGGAGCGGGGGCAGCTCCTACGAGCAGTACTTC
NA TRBJ1-2 TRBD1 TRBV27 CASSVSDRGVYGYTF TGTGCCAGCAGTGTGTCTGACAGGGGAGTCTATGGCTACACCTTC
NA TRBJ2-5 NA TRBV7-6 CASSLVSAGGGETQYF TGTGCCAGCAGCTTAGTCTCGGCAGGAGGTGGAGAGACCCAGTACTTC
NA TRBJ1-1 NA TRBV14 CASSQNGFTEAFF TGTGCCAGCAGCCAAAACGGGTTCACTGAAGCTTTCTTT
once TRBJ1-2 TRBD1 TRBV7-2 CASSSRQGLGYTF TGTGCCAGCAGCTCTCGACAGGGTCTGGGCTACACCTTC
once TRBJ1-2 TRBD1 TRBV6-5 CASSRQGRRYGYTF TGTGCCAGCAGCCGACAGGGTAGGCGTTATGGCTACACCTTC
NA TRBJ2-3 TRBD1 TRBV10-3 CAARTGGKDTQYF TGTGCCGCCAGGACAGGGGGCAAGGATACGCAGTATTTT
once TRBJ2-3 TRBD2 TRBV5-1 CASSLSGGAVRDTQYF TGCGCCAGCAGCTTGAGCGGGGGGGCGGTACGAGATACGCAGTATTTT
NA TRBJ2-5 TRBD1 TRBV28 CASSPGTGGVGETQYF TGTGCCAGCAGTCCCGGGACAGGGGGCGTTGGAGAGACCCAGTACTTC
few TRBJ1-3 TRBD1 TRBV6-1 CASSPGQGASSTIYF TGTGCCAGCAGTCCCGGACAGGGGGCATCGTCCACCATATATTTT
NA TRBJ2-7 NA TRBV15 CATSSETTGRPYEQYF TGTGCCACCAGCAGTGAAACGACAGGACGGCCCTACGAGCAGTACTTC
once TRBJ2-1 NA TRBV5-4 CATLGGDEQFF TGTGCCACCTTAGGGGGGGATGAGCAGTTCTTC
NA TRBJ2-7 NA TRBV5-6 CASSLVPGSNEQYF TGTGCCAGCAGCTTGGTTCCGGGATCGAACGAGCAGTACTTC
once TRBJ2-3 TRBD2 TRBV7-2 CASSLILAGGLAGTDTQYF TGTGCCAGCAGCTTAATACTAGCGGGGGGGCTTGCTGGCACAGATACGCAGTATTTT
few TRBJ2-6 NA TRBV7-9 CASSLGHLSGANVLTF TGTGCCAGCAGCTTAGGGCACCTCTCTGGGGCCAACGTCCTGACTTTC
NA TRBJ1-4 NA TRBV4-1 CASSQDGQGGEKLFF TGCGCCAGCAGCCAAGATGGGCAGGGAGGGGAAAAACTGTTTTTT
NA TRBJ1-2 NA TRBV19 CASERQVGSYGYTF TGTGCCAGTGAGAGACAGGTTGGGAGCTATGGCTACACCTTC
NA TRBJ2-5 TRBD2 TRBV7-8 CASSLGTSGGQETQYF TGTGCCAGCAGCTTAGGGACTAGCGGGGGGCAAGAGACCCAGTACTTC
few TRBJ2-7 NA TRBV11-2 CASSPSYEQYF TGTGCCAGCAGCCCATCCTACGAGCAGTACTTC
NA TRBJ2-1 TRBD2 TRBV4-2 CASSQERERGFSYNEQFF TGTGCCAGCAGCCAAGAAAGAGAGCGGGGGTTCTCCTACAATGAGCAGTTCTTC
once TRBJ1-2 TRBD1 TRBV29-1 CSVEGGGQGAFNYGYTF TGCAGCGTTGAAGGGGGGGGACAGGGGGCCTTTAACTATGGCTACACCTTC
NA TRBJ2-3 NA TRBV4-3 CASSQERGAVSTDTQYF TGCGCCAGCAGCCAAGAGCGGGGAGCGGTCAGCACAGATACGCAGTATTTT
NA TRBJ1-2 NA TRBV5-4 CASSFGGDGNYGYTF TGTGCCAGCAGTTTCGGGGGGGACGGGAACTATGGCTACACCTTC
NA TRBJ1-2 NA TRBV30 CACAPGFNYGYTF TGTGCCTGCGCACCGGGGTTTAACTATGGCTACACCTTC
NA TRBJ1-2 TRBD1 TRBV18 CASSPYRDRGPTMYGYTF TGTGCCAGCTCACCCTACCGGGACAGGGGACCCACTATGTATGGCTACACCTTC
NA TRBJ2-5 TRBD1 TRBV5-8 CASSVYRGLSRETQYF TGTGCCAGCAGCGTATACAGGGGGCTCTCACGAGAGACCCAGTACTTC
NA TRBJ1-6 TRBD1 TRBV6-1 CAISDRGDNSPLNF TGTGCCATCTCCGACAGGGGCGATAATTCACCCCTCAACTTT
NA TRBJ1-6 TRBD1 TRBV19 CASPPFSRGTESYSPLHF TGTGCCAGCCCTCCCTTCTCCAGGGGGACCGAGAGTTATTCACCCCTCCACTTT
NA TRBJ1-6 NA TRBV27 CASSLTGGNSPLHF TGTGCCAGCAGTTTAACAGGAGGGAATTCACCCCTCCACTTT
few TRBJ1-1 NA TRBV27 CASSLSIFNTEAFF TGTGCCAGCAGTCTATCAATCTTCAACACTGAAGCTTTCTTT